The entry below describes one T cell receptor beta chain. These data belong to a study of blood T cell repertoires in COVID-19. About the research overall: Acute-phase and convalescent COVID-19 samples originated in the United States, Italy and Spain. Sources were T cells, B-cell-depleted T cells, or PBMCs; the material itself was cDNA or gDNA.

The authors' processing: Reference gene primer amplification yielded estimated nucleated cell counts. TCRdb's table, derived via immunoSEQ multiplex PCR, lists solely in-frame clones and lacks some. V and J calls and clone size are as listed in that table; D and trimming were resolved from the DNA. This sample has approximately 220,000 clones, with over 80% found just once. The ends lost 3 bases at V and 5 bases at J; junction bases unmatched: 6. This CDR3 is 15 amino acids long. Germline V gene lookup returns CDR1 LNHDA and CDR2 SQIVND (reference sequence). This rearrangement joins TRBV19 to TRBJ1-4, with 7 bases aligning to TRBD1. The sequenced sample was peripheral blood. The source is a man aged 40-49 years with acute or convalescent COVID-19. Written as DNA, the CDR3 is TGTGCCAGTAGTATGCGGACAGGCTGGAATGAAAAACTGTTTTTT. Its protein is CASSMRTGWNEKLFF.